This passage covers 10 T cell receptor beta chains from one sample sequenced in a study of CD8 T cells in Susac syndrome. The RNA, about 0.5 to 1 ug, was put through reverse transcription using random hexamers. TCRdb re-derived calls from the immunoSEQ multiplex PCR reads in MiXCR, one entry per CDR3 protein. The profile shows some 100,000 distinct CDR3 sequences, nearly 95% of them singletons. The sequenced sample consisted of CD4+ T cells from PBMCs. These TCRs come from a human donor in good health.

V and J are TRBV2 and TRBJ1-1, with 10 bases aligning to TRBD1. Germline V gene lookup returns CDR1 SNHLY and CDR2 FYNNEI. This CDR3 is 14 amino acids long. V lost 6 bases to trimming and J lost 4 bases; unmatched junction nucleotides: 5. For the CDR3, the DNA is TGTGCCAGCAGGACAGGGGGCCCCGGCACTGAAGCTTTCTTT. Its translation is CASRTGGPGTEAFF.

About this clonotype: No DNA is shown, since the ends of the CDR3 on it are uncertain; the CDR3 is the one TCRdb lists. V and J are TRBV7-3 and TRBJ2-5; TRBD1, the D gene given by the table, was not confirmed from the DNA. CDR1 is SGHTA and CDR2 is FQGTGA in the germline V gene. Both ends counted, the CDR3 spans 16 residues. CDR3 region: CASSRFGQGTFETQHF.

The V and J genes are TRBV2 and TRBJ1-2; D not resolved. V was trimmed by 6 bases and J by 7 bases, leaving 12 bases between them. Germline V lookup: CDR1 SNHLY, CDR2 FYNNEI. The length of the CDR3 is 12 residues. The CDR3 DNA follows: TGTGCCAGCAGGGTAGTCGGTAGTGGCTACACCTTC. The encoded protein is CASRVVGSGYTF.

This chain connects TRBV5-1 to TRBJ1-2; D remains ambiguous. The germline V and J ends were trimmed by 0 bases and 7 bases, with 10 bases remaining between them. The CDR3 is made up of 13 amino acids. Germline CDR1 is SGHRS and CDR2 is YFSETQ. CDR3 bases: TGCGCCAGCAGCTTGGAGGGAGTCCTTGGCTACACCTTC. It is translated as CASSLEGVLGYTF.

The V gene is TRBV6-5, the J gene TRBJ1-2; no clear D gene. The ends were cut back, 6 bases at V and 8 bases at J, with 13 bases in the middle. CDR1 MNHEY and CDR2 SVGAGI come from the germline V gene. CDR3 length: 12 amino acids. In DNA, the CDR3 is TGTGCCAGCAGGCAGCAGGCTTGGGGCTACACCTTC. Residues: CASRQQAWGYTF.

The V and J genes are TRBV6-5 and TRBJ2-7, with D possibly TRBD1 on 6 matching bases. Germline assignment: CDR1 MNHEY and CDR2 SVGAGI. Trimming removed 6 bases at V and 2 bases at J, with 14 bases between. The CDR3 contains 14 residues. The CDR3 here is CASSRGTSTYEQYF. The CDR3, as DNA: TGTGCCAGCAGCAGGGGAACGTCGACCTACGAGCAGTACTTC.

This chain links TRBV29-1 with TRBJ1-1; tentatively, D is TRBD1 (6 bases). The V gene lost 5 bases and the J gene lost 4 bases, with 17 bases spanning the gap. There are 14 residues in the CDR3. Germline V gene sequence: CDR1 SQVTM, CDR2 ANQGSEA. For the CDR3, the DNA is TGCAGCGTTCAAATTAGGACAGAGACCACTGAAGCTTTCTTT. Amino acid sequence: CSVQIRTETTEAFF.

Details on this clonotype: One end of the junction does not line up with germline, which may come from a read error. The rearrangement joins TRBV3-1 to TRBJ2-7, with 13 bases aligning to TRBD2. The CDR3 has 17 amino acids. From germline, CDR1 is LGHDT and CDR2 YNNKEL (reference sequence). The CDR3 DNA sequence: TGTGCCAGCAGCCTATCGGGACTAGCGGGAAAAACCAACGGGCTTCGCTTC. Translated, it gives CASSLSGLAGKTNGLRF.

This rearrangement joins TRBV5-1 to TRBJ2-7; a possible D gene is TRBD2 (5 bases). In germline, CDR1 is SGHRS, CDR2 YFSETQ. CDR3 length: 15 amino acids. The V end lost 3 bases, the J end lost 6 bases, and 19 bases lay between the germline ends. The CDR3 sequence: CASSSQGFGEFEQYF. CDR3 DNA: TGCGCCAGCAGCTCCCAAGGGTTTGGGGAGTTCGAGCAGTACTTC.

The genes are TRBV13 and TRBJ2-1; 10 bases agree with TRBD2. Germline V CDR1 and CDR2: PRHDT, FYEKMQ (reference sequence). The CDR3 is made up of 20 amino acids. The trim removed 2 bases at V and 0 bases at J, leaving 13 bases unmatched. The CDR3 nucleotides read TGTGCCAGCAGCTTATCGAAAAAGGTAGCGGGGGGCCCCTCCTACAATGAGCAGTTCTTC. Amino acid sequence: CASSLSKKVAGGPSYNEQFF.